The 10 T cell receptor beta chains below were found in one sample sequenced in a study of beta chain features in type 1 diabetes. Every bit of the isolated RNA underwent reverse transcription, so sequencing read expressed TCRB transcripts. The method was immunoSEQ multiplex PCR; TCRdb's version includes in-frame clones alone and lacks a portion of them. The table records hundreds of thousands of clones, about 14% of them present only once. The sample consisted of central memory CD4+ T cells from blood. The receptors were gathered from a man under 40 in good health.

This clone has more than one count but fewer than ten. As DNA, the CDR3 is TGTGCCAGCAACGGCGGGAGTTGGGCAGATACGCAGTATTTT. This gives the protein CASNGGSWADTQYF. The rearrangement uses TRBV6-6 and TRBJ2-3; 7 positions match TRBD2. The CDR3 extends over 14 amino acids. CDR1 and CDR2 (germline): MNHNY, SVGAGI (reference sequence). V shed 7 bases and J 4 bases; nucleotides not matched to a gene: 8.

The V gene is TRBV5-1, the J gene TRBJ1-2; 9 bases match TRBD1. The CDR3 contains 15 residues. Germline V gives CDR1 SGHRS, CDR2 YFSETQ. V shed 6 bases and J 5 bases; nucleotides not matched to a gene: 11. The chain's CDR3 is CASMMSPGQGYGYTF. The CDR3, as DNA: TGCGCCAGCATGATGTCTCCCGGACAGGGGTATGGCTACACCTTC.

This clone was recorded a few times. The V and J genes are TRBV10-3 and TRBJ2-1; D is perhaps TRBD2 (6 bases). V was cut by 5 bases and J by 8 bases, with 13 bases left in between. Germline V gene data show CDR1 as ENHRY and CDR2 as SYGVKD. The CDR3 contains 13 residues. The CDR3 region is CAISRLVDDEQFF. The CDR3 nucleotides are TGTGCCATCAGTCGACTAGTAGATGATGAGCAGTTCTTC.

This rearrangement joins TRBV7-2 to TRBJ1-1, with 7 bases that match TRBD1. The V and J ends lost 5 bases and 0 bases, in that order; junction bases with no gene match: 3. The CDR3 has 14 amino acids. CDR1 and CDR2 (germline): SGHTA, FQGNSA. Here the CDR3 reads CASSPDRVNTEAFF. Here the CDR3 DNA reads TGTGCCAGCAGCCCCGACAGGGTGAACACTGAAGCTTTCTTT.

The V call is TRBV6-5, the J call TRBJ2-5; D is ambiguous. Germline V gene sequence: CDR1 MNHEY, CDR2 SVGAGI. The CDR3 spans 13 residues. V was shortened by 2 bases and J by 2 bases, with 6 bases between the two germline ends. The CDR3 nucleotides read TGTGCCAGCAGTTACGGGCAGCAAGAGACCCAGTACTTC. This gives the protein CASSYGQQETQYF.

This clone was seen more than once but under ten times. The chain uses TRBV2 and TRBJ2-5; 14 nucleotides agree with TRBD2. J lost 9 bases, V lost 11 bases, and 14 bases had no gene match. The CDR3 runs to 15 residues. Germline-derived CDR1 and CDR2 are SNHLY and FYNNEI. The CDR3 DNA is TGTGCCGGCAAAACGACTAGCGGGGGGGCGTTGGCCCAGTACTTC. Its translation is CAGKTTSGGALAQYF.

The chain joins TRBV7-9 to TRBJ1-1; D not resolved. The CDR3 is made up of 14 amino acids. V lost 5 bases, J lost 4 bases, and 14 bases lay in between. Germline loops: CDR1 SEHNR, CDR2 FQNEAQ (reference sequence). The CDR3 DNA reads TGTGCCAGCAGCCCTTCAGCGGCGGGCACTGAAGCTTTCTTT. It encodes CASSPSAAGTEAFF. Variable domain in full (rest from reference TRBV7-9 and TRBJ1-1): DTGVSQNPRHKITKRGQNVTFRCDPISEHNRLYWYRQTLGQGPEFLTYFQNEAQLEKSRLLSDRFSAERPKGSFSTLEIQRTEQGDSAMYLCASSPSAAGTEAFFGQGTRLTVV.

This clone was seen more than once but under ten times. The chain uses TRBV12-5 and TRBJ1-1; 9 bases align to TRBD1. Germline CDR1 reads LGHNT; CDR2 reads FRNRAP. V lost 5 bases, J lost 7 bases, and 5 bases stayed unmatched. The CDR3 has 13 residues. The CDR3 sequence is CASGRDRADEAFF. CDR3 DNA: TGTGCTAGTGGTCGGGACAGGGCAGATGAAGCTTTCTTT.

This clone was found a few times. The chain links TRBV5-6 to TRBJ2-3, with D unresolved. CDR1 is SGHDT and CDR2 is YYEEEE in the germline V gene. V gave up 4 bases and J gave up 0 bases, with 6 bases separating them. The CDR3 runs 13 residues. CDR3 protein: CASSQTSTDTQYF. The CDR3 coding sequence is TGTGCCAGCAGCCAAACTAGCACAGATACGCAGTATTTT.

The V and J genes are TRBV9 and TRBJ1-2; 7 nucleotides align to TRBD1. V lost 4 bases to trimming and J lost 4 bases; unmatched junction nucleotides: 4. Germline V gene sequence: CDR1 SGDLS, CDR2 YYNGEE. The CDR3 loop spans 13 amino acids. The CDR3 sequence: CASSTRDSYGYTF. The CDR3 bases are TGTGCCAGCAGCACCCGGGACAGCTATGGCTACACCTTC. The entire variable domain, with the rest obtained from reference TRBV9 and TRBJ1-2, is as follows: DSGVTQTPKHLITATGQRVTLRCSPRSGDLSVYWYQQSLDQGLQFLIQYYNGEERAKGNILERFSAQQFPDLHSELNLSSLELGDSALYFCASSTRDSYGYTFGSGTRLTVV.